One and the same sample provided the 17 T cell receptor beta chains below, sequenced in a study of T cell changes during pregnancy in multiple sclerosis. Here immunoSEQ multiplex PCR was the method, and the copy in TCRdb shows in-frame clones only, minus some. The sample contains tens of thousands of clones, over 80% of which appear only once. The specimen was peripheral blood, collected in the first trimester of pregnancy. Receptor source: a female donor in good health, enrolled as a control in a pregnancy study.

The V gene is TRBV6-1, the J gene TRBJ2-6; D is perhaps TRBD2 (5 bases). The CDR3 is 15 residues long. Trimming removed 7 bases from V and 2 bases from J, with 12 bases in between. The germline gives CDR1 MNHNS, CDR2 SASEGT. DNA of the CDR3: TGTGCCAGCAATACCGGACTGGCTGGGGCCAACGTCCTGACTTTC. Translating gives CASNTGLAGANVLTF.

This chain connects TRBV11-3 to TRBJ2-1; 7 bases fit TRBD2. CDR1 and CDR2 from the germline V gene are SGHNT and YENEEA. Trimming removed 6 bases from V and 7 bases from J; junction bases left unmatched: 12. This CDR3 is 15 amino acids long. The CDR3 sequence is CASSQNRDYKNEQFF. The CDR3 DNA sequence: TGTGCCAGCAGTCAGAACCGGGACTACAAGAATGAGCAGTTCTTC. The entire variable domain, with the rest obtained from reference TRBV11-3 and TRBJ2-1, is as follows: EAGVVQSPRYKIIEKKQPVAFWCNPISGHNTLYWYLQNLGQGPELLIRYENEEAVDDSQLPKDRFSAERLKGVDSTLKIQPAELGDSAVYLCASSQNRDYKNEQFFGPGTRLTVL.

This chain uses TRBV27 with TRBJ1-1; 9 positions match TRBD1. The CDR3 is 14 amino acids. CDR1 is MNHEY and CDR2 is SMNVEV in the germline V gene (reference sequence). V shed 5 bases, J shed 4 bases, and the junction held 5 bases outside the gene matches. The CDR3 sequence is CASSNRDRVTEAFF. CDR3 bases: TGTGCCAGCAGTAACCGGGACAGGGTCACTGAAGCTTTCTTT.

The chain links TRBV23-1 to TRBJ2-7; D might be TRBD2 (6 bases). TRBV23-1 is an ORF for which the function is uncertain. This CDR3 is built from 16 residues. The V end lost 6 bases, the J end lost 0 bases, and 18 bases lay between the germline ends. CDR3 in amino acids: CASSLSWGGCSYEQYF. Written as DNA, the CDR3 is TGCGCCAGCAGCCTGAGTTGGGGAGGCTGCTCCTACGAGCAGTACTTC.

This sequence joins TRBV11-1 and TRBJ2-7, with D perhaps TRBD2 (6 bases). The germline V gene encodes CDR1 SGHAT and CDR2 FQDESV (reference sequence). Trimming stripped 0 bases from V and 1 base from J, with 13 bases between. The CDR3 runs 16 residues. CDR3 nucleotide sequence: TGTGCCAGCAGCTTAGCGCACGGACTAACTTCCTACGAGCAGTACTTC. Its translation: CASSLAHGLTSYEQYF.

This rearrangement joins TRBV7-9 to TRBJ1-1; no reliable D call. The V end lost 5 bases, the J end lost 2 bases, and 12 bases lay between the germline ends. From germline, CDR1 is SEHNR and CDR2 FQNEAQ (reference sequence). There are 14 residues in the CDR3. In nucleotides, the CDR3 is TGTGCCAGCAGCCCACACAGTTCTAACACTGAAGCTTTCTTT. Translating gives CASSPHSSNTEAFF.

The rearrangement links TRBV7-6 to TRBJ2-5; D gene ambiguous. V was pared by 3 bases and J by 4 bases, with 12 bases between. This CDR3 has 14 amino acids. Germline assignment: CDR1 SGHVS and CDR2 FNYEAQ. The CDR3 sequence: CASSLRPHLETQYF. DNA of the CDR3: TGTGCCAGCAGCTTGCGGCCCCACCTAGAGACCCAGTACTTC.

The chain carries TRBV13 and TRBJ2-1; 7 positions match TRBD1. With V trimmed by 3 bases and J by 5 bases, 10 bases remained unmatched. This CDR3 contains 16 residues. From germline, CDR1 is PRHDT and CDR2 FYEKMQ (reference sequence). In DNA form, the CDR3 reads TGTGCCAGCAGCTTGAGAGACAGGGTGGAGCACAATGAGCAGTTCTTC. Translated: CASSLRDRVEHNEQFF.

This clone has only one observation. CDR3 loop: CASSLSLSYEQYF. CDR3 bases: TGTGCCAGCAGTTTATCACTCTCCTACGAGCAGTACTTC. V is TRBV28 and J is TRBJ2-7; D call uncertain. The CDR3 is 13 amino acids. The germline CDR1 and CDR2 sequences are MDHEN and SYDVKM. V dropped 1 base and J dropped 0 bases, with 4 bases sitting between them.

The CDR3 nucleotides are TGCGCCAGCAGCGATGACAGGGGGCGGTGGCAAGAGACCCAGTACTTC. This sequence encodes CASSDDRGRWQETQYF. The chain employs TRBV5-1 and TRBJ2-5; 10 nucleotides agree with TRBD1. Trimming at V came to 4 bases and at J to 2 bases, leaving 8 bases not matched to a gene. Germline V gene lookup returns CDR1 SGHRS and CDR2 YFSETQ. The CDR3 runs to 16 residues.

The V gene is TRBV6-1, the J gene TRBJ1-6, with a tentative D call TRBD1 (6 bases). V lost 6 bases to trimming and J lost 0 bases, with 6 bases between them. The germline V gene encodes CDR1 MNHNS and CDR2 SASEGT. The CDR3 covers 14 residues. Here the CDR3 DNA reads TGTGCCAGCAGGGACAGCTCCTATAATTCACCCCTCCACTTT. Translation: CASRDSSYNSPLHF.

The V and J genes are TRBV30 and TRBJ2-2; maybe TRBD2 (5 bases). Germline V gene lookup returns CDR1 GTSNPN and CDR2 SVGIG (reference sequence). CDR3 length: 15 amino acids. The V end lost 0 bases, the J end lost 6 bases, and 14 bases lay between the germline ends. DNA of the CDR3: TGTGCCTGGAGTGTACACGTGGGAGAACCCGGGGAGCTGTTTTTT. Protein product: CAWSVHVGEPGELFF.

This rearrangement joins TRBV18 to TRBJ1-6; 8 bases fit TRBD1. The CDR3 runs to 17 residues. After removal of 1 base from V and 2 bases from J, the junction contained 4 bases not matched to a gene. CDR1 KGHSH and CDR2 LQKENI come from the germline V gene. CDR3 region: CASSPQGQATYNSPLHF. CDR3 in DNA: TGTGCCAGCTCACCACAGGGACAGGCTACCTATAATTCACCCCTCCACTTT. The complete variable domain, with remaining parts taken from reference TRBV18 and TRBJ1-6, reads NAGVMQNPRHLVRRRGQEARLRCSPMKGHSHVYWYRQLPEEGLKFMVYLQKENIIDESGMPKERFSAEFPKEGPSILRIQQVVRGDSAAYFCASSPQGQATYNSPLHFGNGTRLTVT.

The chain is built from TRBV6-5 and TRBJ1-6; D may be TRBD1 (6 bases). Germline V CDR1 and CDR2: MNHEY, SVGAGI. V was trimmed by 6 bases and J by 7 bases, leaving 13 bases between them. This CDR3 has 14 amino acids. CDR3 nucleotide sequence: TGTGCCAGCAGCCCCCGCCAGGGGAATTCACCCCTCCACTTT. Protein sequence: CASSPRQGNSPLHF.

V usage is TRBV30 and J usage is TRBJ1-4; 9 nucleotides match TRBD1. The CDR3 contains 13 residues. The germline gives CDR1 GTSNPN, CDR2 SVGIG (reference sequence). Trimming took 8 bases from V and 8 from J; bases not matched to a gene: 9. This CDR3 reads CAGLQGAREKLFF. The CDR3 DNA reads TGTGCCGGACTACAGGGGGCTCGGGAAAAACTGTTTTTT.

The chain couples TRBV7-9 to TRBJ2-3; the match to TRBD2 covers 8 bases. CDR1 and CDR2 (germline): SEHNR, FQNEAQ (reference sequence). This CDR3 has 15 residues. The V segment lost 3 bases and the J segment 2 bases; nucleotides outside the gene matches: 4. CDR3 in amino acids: CASSLLAGTTDTQYF. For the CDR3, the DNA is TGTGCCAGCAGCTTGTTAGCGGGAACCACAGATACGCAGTATTTT.

CDR3 protein: CASSARRDLNEKLFF. Here the CDR3 DNA reads TGTGCCAGCAGCGCCAGGAGGGACCTTAATGAAAAACTGTTTTTT. This chain joins TRBV9 and TRBJ1-4; possible D gene TRBD1, 5 bases. CDR3 length: 15 amino acids. V was trimmed by 3 bases and J by 4 bases, leaving 13 bases between them. Germline lookup yields CDR1 SGDLS and CDR2 YYNGEE.